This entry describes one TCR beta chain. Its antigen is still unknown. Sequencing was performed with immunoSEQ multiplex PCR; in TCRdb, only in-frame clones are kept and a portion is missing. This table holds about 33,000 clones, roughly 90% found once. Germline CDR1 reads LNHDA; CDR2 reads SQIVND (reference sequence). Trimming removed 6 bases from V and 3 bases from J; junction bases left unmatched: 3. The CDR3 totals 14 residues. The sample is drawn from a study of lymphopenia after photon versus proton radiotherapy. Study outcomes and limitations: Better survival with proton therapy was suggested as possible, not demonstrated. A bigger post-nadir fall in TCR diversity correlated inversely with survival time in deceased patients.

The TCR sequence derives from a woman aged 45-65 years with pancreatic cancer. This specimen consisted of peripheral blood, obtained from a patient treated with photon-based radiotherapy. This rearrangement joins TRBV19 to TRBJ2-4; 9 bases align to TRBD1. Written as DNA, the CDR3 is TGTGCCAGTAGAGGGACAGGGAGCAAAAACATTCAGTACTTC. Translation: CASRGTGSKNIQYF.